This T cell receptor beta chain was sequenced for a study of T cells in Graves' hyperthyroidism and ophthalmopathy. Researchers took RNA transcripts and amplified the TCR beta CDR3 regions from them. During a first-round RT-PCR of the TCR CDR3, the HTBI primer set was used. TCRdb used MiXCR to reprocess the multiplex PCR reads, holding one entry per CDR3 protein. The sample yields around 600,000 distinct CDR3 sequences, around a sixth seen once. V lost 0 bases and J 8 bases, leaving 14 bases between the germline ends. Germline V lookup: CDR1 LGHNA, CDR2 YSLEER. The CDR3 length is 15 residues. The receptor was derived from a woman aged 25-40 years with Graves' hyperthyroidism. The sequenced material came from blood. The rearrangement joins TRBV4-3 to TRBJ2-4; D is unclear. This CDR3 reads CASSQDVGPQDIQYF. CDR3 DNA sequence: TGCGCCAGCAGCCAAGATGTGGGCCCTCAGGACATTCAGTACTTC.